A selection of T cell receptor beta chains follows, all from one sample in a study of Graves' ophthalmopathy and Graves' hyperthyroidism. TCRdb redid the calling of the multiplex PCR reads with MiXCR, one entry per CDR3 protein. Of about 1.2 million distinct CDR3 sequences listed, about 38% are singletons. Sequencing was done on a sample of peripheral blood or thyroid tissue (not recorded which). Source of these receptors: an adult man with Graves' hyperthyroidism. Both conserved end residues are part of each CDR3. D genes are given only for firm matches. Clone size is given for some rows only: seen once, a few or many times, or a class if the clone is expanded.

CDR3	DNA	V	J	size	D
CASSPRTALIYEQYF	TGTGCCAGTAGTCCGAGGACAGCCCTAATCTACGAGCAGTACTTC	TRBV19	TRBJ2-7	many	NA
CSAGFRLQTFF	TGCAGTGCTGGATTCCGGTTACAAACTTTCTTT	TRBV20-1	TRBJ1-1	NA	NA
CASNLYGQMDTEAFF	TGCGCCAGCAACCTATACGGACAGATGGACACTGAAGCTTTCTTT	TRBV5-1	TRBJ1-1	many	NA
CASGAGDYGYTF	TGTGCCAGCGGCGCTGGTGACTATGGCTACACCTTC	TRBV5-8	TRBJ1-2	many	NA
CASGPGGRETQYF	TGTGCCAGCGGACCAGGGGGCCGAGAGACCCAGTACTTC	TRBV7-9	TRBJ2-5	few	TRBD1
CASNQDRSSYEQYF	TGTGCCAGCAACCAGGACAGAAGCTCCTACGAGCAGTACTTC	TRBV7-2	TRBJ2-7	NA	NA
CASSLGVWFQAPGNTIYF	TGTGCCAGCAGCTTAGGTGTCTGGTTTCAGGCGCCAGGAAACACCATATATTTT	TRBV11-2	TRBJ1-3	NA	NA
CASSLAGIGYEQYF	TGTGCCAGCAGCTTGGCAGGGATAGGCTACGAGCAGTACTTC	TRBV7-2	TRBJ2-7	many	NA
CASSPSDGTEAFF	TGTGCCAGCTCACCATCGGACGGGACTGAAGCTTTCTTT	TRBV18	TRBJ1-1	few	NA
CASSFSGVTEAFF	TGCGCCAGCAGCTTCTCAGGGGTAACTGAAGCTTTCTTT	TRBV4-3	TRBJ1-1	many	NA
CASNEIRTAVNSPLHF	TGTGCCAGCAACGAGATCAGGACCGCGGTCAATTCACCCCTCCACTTT	TRBV19	TRBJ1-6	NA	NA
CASSLPPGQGANVLTF	TGTGCCAGCAGCTTGCCCCCGGGCCAGGGGGCCAACGTCCTGACTTTC	TRBV5-4	TRBJ2-6	NA	NA